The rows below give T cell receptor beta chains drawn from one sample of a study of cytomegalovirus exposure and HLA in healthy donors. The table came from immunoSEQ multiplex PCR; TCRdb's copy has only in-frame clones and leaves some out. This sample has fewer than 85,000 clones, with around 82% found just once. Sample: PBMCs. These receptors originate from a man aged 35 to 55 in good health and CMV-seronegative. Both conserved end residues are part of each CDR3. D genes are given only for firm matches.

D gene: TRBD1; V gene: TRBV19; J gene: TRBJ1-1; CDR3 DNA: TGTGCCAGTAGCCTCCGGACAGGGGGCTCGAACACTGAAGCTTTCTTT; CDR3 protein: CASSLRTGGSNTEAFF
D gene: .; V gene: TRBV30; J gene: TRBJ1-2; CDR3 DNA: TGTGCCTGGAGTGTACAGACCACTTTTGGCTACACCTTC; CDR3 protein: CAWSVQTTFGYTF
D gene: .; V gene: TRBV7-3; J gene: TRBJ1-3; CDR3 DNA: TGTGCCAGCAGCTTGGGAGGGCCTGGAAACACCATATATTTT; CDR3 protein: CASSLGGPGNTIYF
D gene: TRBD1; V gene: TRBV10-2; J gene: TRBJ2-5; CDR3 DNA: TGCGCCAGCAGTGAGTGGTGGACAGGGTTTTGTGTAGAGACCCAGTACTTC; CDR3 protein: CASSEWWTGFCVETQYF
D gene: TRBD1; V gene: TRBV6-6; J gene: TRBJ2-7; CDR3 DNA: TGTGCCAGCGGGACAGAATCAGGGTTGTACGAGCAGTACTTC; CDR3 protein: CASGTESGLYEQYF
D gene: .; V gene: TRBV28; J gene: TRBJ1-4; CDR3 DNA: TGTGCCAGCAGTACCACAAGCCAGGGTGAAAAACTGTTTTTT; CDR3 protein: CASSTTSQGEKLFF
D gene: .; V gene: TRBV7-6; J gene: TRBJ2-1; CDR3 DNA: TGTGCCAGCAGCTTAGTAGACAGCTCCTACAATGAGCAGTTCTTC; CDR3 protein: CASSLVDSSYNEQFF
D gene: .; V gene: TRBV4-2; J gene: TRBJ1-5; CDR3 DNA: TGTGCCAGCAGCCAAGCCACAGGGATCAATCAGCCCCAGCATTTT; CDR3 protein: CASSQATGINQPQHF
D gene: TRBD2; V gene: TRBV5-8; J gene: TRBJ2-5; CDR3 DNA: TGTGCCAGCAGCACTAGCGGGGTTGAGACCCAGTACTTC; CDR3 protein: CASSTSGVETQYF
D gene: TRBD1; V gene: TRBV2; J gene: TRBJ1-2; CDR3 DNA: TGTGCCAGCAGTGCCCCCCTTAGGACAGGGGGGGCTGGCTACACCTTC; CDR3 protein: CASSAPLRTGGAGYTF